This T cell receptor (beta chain) was observed in a study of TIL therapy for anti-PD-1-resistant metastatic lung cancer. Turning to the study itself: Median patient age was approximately 58, ranging roughly 38-75 years.

Documented time point: pre-treatment sample, taken before nivolumab and TIL therapy. Most excised metastases sampled were pleural nodules or supraclavicular lymph nodes. The CDR3 covers 14 residues. Germline V lookup: CDR1 SGHRS, CDR2 YFSETQ. Trimming cost V 5 bases and J 5 bases, with 16 bases left between them. The libraries were made with immunoSEQ v3. Sequencing was performed with immunoSEQ multiplex PCR; in TCRdb, only in-frame clones are kept and a portion is missing. The profile shows about 50,000 clones, less than 75% of them singletons. The chain uses TRBV5-1 and TRBJ1-1; D is unclear. The clonotype was recovered from a person aged 25 to 80 with non-small cell lung cancer. Sequenced material: tumor tissue, taken at baseline. CDR3 sequence (DNA): TGCGCCAGCAGATCTGACCCGAGCGGAACTGAAGCTTTCTTT. Its translation: CASRSDPSGTEAFF.